The clone carrying this T cell receptor beta chain was found a few times. Antigen specificity is unknown. The data belong to a study of a mutant IDH1 vaccine in newly diagnosed glioma. About the study: With temozolomide cycles, or 4-6 weeks after radiotherapy alone, vaccination was started. Patients arrived already treated with radiotherapy, temozolomide, or both, most having had both. Treated patients comprised approximately 60% males and approximately 38% females, mean age approximately 37 years.

Clones were sequenced by immunoSEQ multiplex PCR, and TCRdb holds only the in-frame ones, with some missing. In the table there are 35,000 to 45,000 clones, approximately 80% of which are singletons. The length of the CDR3 is 17 residues. V lost 3 bases and J 0 bases, leaving 16 bases between the germline ends. Germline values: CDR1 SNHLY, CDR2 FYNNEI. Study-wide findings and caveats: Shifts in the top peripheral T cell clonotypes seemed unrelated to pseudoprogression.

Regarding time point: week 11, during vaccination. Each vaccine dose was 300 ug of mutant IDH1 20-mer peptide, with topical imiquimod. This TCR was sampled from a woman in her twenties or thirties with glioma. Some clones in this sample may be carry-over from other donors' samples. The V and J genes are TRBV2 and TRBJ2-3; D may be TRBD2 (6 bases). Sequencing was performed on peripheral blood mononuclear cells (PBMCs), taken from a glioma patient whose treatment included an IDH1 peptide vaccine. CDR3 loop: CASSDDLTGASTDTQYF. DNA for the CDR3: TGTGCCAGCAGTGATGACTTAACGGGAGCAAGCACAGATACGCAGTATTTT. Variable domain in full (rest from reference TRBV2 and TRBJ2-3): EPEVTQTPSHQVTQMGQEVILRCVPISNHLYFYWYRQILGQKVEFLVSFYNNEISEKSEIFDDQFSVERPDGSNFTLKIRSTKLEDSAMYFCASSDDLTGASTDTQYFGPGTRLTVL.